A single T cell receptor beta chain is shown here with its context. These data originate in a study of CD8 T cells in Susac syndrome. Reverse transcription used about 0.45 to 1 ug RNA and random hexamers. immunoSEQ multiplex PCR amplified TCR beta CDR3 across 54 Vbeta, 13 Jbeta. TCRdb fed the immunoSEQ multiplex PCR reads into MiXCR, producing one record per CDR3 protein. The sample includes about 160,000 distinct CDR3 sequences, about 90% of them seen just once. The TCR originated in a human donor in good health. The sequencing sample was made of CD4+ T cells from PBMCs.

CDR3 amino acids: CASSRRQSTEAFF. The CDR3 DNA follows: TGCGCCAGCAGCCGTCGACAGTCCACTGAAGCTTTCTTT. The V call is TRBV5-1, the J call TRBJ1-1, with D perhaps matching TRBD1 (5 bases). The V gene lost 4 bases and the J gene lost 4 bases, with 11 bases spanning the gap. CDR1 and CDR2 from the germline V gene are SGHRS and YFSETQ. The CDR3 loop spans 13 amino acids.